The rows below give T cell receptor beta chains drawn from one sample of a study of CD4 and CD8 cells across lung adenocarcinoma regions. Each CDR3 protein gets one entry after TCRdb re-called the PCR reads with MiXCR. The data contain fewer than 25,000 distinct CDR3 sequences, roughly 54% of them singletons. Material for sequencing was CD8+ T cells from the center of a lung tumor. These receptors all come from a female donor with lung adenocarcinoma. The CD4 and CD8 labels of this study may be unreliable. The CDR3 runs from the conserved cysteine through the conserved F or W. The order of the fields is D gene, J gene, V gene, clone size, CDR3 protein. A D gene is named only where the DNA matches it firmly. Size values are once, few and many counts, or a class for expanded clones, and some rows have none.

>-|TRBJ1-5|TRBV12-3/TRBV12-4|-
CASSFLSGQPQHF
>TRBD2|TRBJ2-1|TRBV9|-
CASSVGISGRGNNEQFF
>-|TRBJ2-2|TRBV4-1|-
CASSQATWAGELFF
>-|TRBJ2-5|TRBV6-1|-
CASTRGLEGETQYF
>-|TRBJ2-4|TRBV27|once
CASRKQGVCDKNIQYF
>-|TRBJ2-2|TRBV6-1|-
CASSEADHTGELFF
>-|TRBJ2-5|TRBV27|few
CASSLRLLDAQYF
>-|TRBJ2-4|TRBV27|-
CASRGLEQKIQYF
>TRBD1|-|TRBV6-1|few
CASSIRQGGVETQYF
>-|TRBJ2-3|TRBV10-2|-
CASSTTGRYKDTQYF
>-|TRBJ2-3|TRBV28|-
CASSLLGWRDGTDTQYF
>-|TRBJ2-3|TRBV12-3/TRBV12-4|few
CASSLVAGTDTQYF
>-|TRBJ1-1|TRBV5-4|few
CASSLGGRGSNTEAFF
>TRBD1|-|TRBV30|-
CAWSVPRHRGQETQYF
>TRBD2|TRBJ2-1|TRBV6-1|-
CASIPLAGGGNEQFF
>-|TRBJ2-7|TRBV10-1|-
CASSDEGSSYEQYF
>-|TRBJ2-4|TRBV27|-
CASGRRLHEAQYF
>TRBD2|TRBJ2-1|TRBV30|few
CAWTPVSGKYNEQFF
>TRBD2|TRBJ2-1|TRBV6-1|many
CASRTSGKNEQFF
>-|-|TRBV6-1|-
CATDKTYEQYF
>TRBD2|TRBJ2-2|TRBV10-2|once
CASKIAGGGELFF
>-|TRBJ2-4|TRBV10-3|-
CASRESREPGTRAKNTQYF